The sequence of this TCR beta chain was determined in a study of T cell clonality in common variable immunodeficiency (dated by TCRdb to about 2015). The research as a whole found: Even though DNA input was the same, control samples had an average of around 75,000 unique sequences each, compared with some 32,000 in CVID samples. TCRbeta clonality was higher in CVID subjects than in healthy controls (t-test p = 0.018), and the increase was most characteristic of about a third of subjects. Correlations of repertoire features with clinical complications were constrained by heterogeneity among patients within the CVID cohort. The authors noted that sequencing repertoires of T cell subpopulations would be needed to clarify what caused the increased clonality in CVID. Fewer TCRbeta clones were shared among CVID subjects than among healthy controls (p < 0.0001). Reportedly, TCRbeta sequences from CVID had fewer deletions and N-nucleotide insertions, and highly modified clones with 13 or more V deletions were absent from CVID.

Diagnosis of CVID followed standard criteria, namely serum IgG, IgA and/or IgM below the normal range together with specific antibody deficiency. The CVID group comprised some 44 subjects, approximately 15 female and some 30 male, aged 9 to 64 years with a mean age of 40. Both CVID patients and healthy controls were predominantly of Caucasian heritage. At the time of study participation, every CVID subject had been on replacement immunoglobulin therapy for at least one year. At blood collection, none of the CVID subjects was ill or on immunomodulatory or immunosuppressive medication. Heparinized peripheral whole blood samples of roughly 5 to 8.5 ml were obtained from each donor. TCRbeta CDR3 repertoires were sequenced from genomic DNA of adults with common variable immune deficiency (CVID) and healthy adult controls. Diluted blood was subjected to density centrifugation over Hypaque 1077 or Ficoll-Paque for isolation of peripheral blood mononuclear cells. Genomic DNA was extracted from unsorted mononuclear cells by Qiagen column purification or by a centrifugation-based method.

Equivalent amounts of genomic DNA from CVID and control samples were used as sequencing input. For every sample, a 60 bp segment covering the rearranged TCRbeta CDR3 region was amplified and then sequenced. The immunoSEQ assay, a bias-corrected multiplex PCR with high-throughput sequencing, was employed for TCRbeta amplification. Turning to the authors' computational methods: Each unique nucleotide sequence was treated as a clone and annotated with V, D and J genes, copy number and frequency. Sequences were labeled productive if in frame, and non-productive if out of frame or containing stop codons. As previously described, clonality was calculated on the basis of Shannon's entropy. The predicted amino acid sequences of productive clones were used to derive mean CDR3 Kyte-Doolittle hydropathy. Hierarchical clustering of scaled V gene usage was performed with the R hclust function using Manhattan distance and complete linkage. Sharing of clones by CDR3 amino acid sequence was evaluated through resampling of 12 repertoires per group over 100 rounds. Repertoires were searched for more than 55 published EBV-specific and around 240 published CMV-specific TCRbeta sequences. A couple of CVID samples yielding fewer than 10,000 sequences were excluded from analysis, leaving approximately 40 CVID repertoires. TCRdb carries this immuneACCESS record with in-frame sequences only. Its versions omit some clonotypes, under half of them owing to an unresolved V gene in the studies checked, with the rest unexplained. For V, J and clone size, that table is used; D and trimming come from the DNA. The sample counts 2,000 to 3,000 clones, each observed more than once. The ten largest clonotypes hold under 15% of the sample.

This clone is deemed medium-sized (0.01 to 0.1%). Its antigen remains unidentified. The CDR3 end falls 3 residues outside the read, so it is completed with the germline J gene. According to the germline V gene, CDR1 reads SGHRS and CDR2 reads YFSETQ. The trim is 4 bases for V and 1 base for J, with a gap of 11 bases between the germline ends. There are 15 amino acids in the CDR3, from cysteine to phenylalanine inclusive. The 36 bases shown cover part of the CDR3, and their frame starts at base 1. Rearrangement joined TRBV5-1 to TRBJ2-2; a tentative D call is TRBD1 (5 bases match). The source material was peripheral blood mononuclear cells. The receptor comes from a human donor with common variable immunodeficiency. The CDR3 protein is CASSARAENTGELFF. CDR3 DNA, as far as it was read: TGCGCCAGCAGCGCCAGGGCGGAGAACACCGGGGAG. Here the CDR3 is joined to the reference TRBV5-1 and TRBJ2-2 genes, and the full variable domain is: KAGVTQTPRYLIKTRGQQVTLSCSPISGHRSVSWYQQTPGQGLQFLFEYFSETQRNKGNFPGRFSGRQFSNSRSEMNVSTLELGDSALYLCASSARAENTGELFFGEGSRLTVL.